The clone carrying this TCR beta chain was detected many times. The antigen remains undetermined. The entry originates in a study of CD8 T cells in ankylosing spondylitis. Regarding the study as a whole: It appeared that ankylosing spondylitis blood was characterized by a TCR beta motif of several highly homologous variants.

The germline V and J ends were trimmed by 7 bases and 0 bases, with 16 bases remaining between them. This CDR3 region has 16 residues. The germline V gene has CDR1 MNHEY and CDR2 SVGEGT. TCRdb redid the calling of the 5' RACE reads with MiXCR, one entry per CDR3 protein. This sample has under 250,000 distinct CDR3 sequences; 8.2% occur once, and the top ten carry more than 4.5%. The receptor comes from a female donor with ankylosing spondylitis or in good health (not recorded which). The chain joins TRBV6-2 or TRBV6-3 to TRBJ2-1; D is uncertain. The specimen sequenced was blood, either unsorted or a sorted T cell fraction (not recorded which). As DNA, the CDR3 is TGTGCCAGCACCCAGTCCGGTGGGCGCTCCTACAATGAGCAGTTCTTC. Translation gives CASTQSGGRSYNEQFF.